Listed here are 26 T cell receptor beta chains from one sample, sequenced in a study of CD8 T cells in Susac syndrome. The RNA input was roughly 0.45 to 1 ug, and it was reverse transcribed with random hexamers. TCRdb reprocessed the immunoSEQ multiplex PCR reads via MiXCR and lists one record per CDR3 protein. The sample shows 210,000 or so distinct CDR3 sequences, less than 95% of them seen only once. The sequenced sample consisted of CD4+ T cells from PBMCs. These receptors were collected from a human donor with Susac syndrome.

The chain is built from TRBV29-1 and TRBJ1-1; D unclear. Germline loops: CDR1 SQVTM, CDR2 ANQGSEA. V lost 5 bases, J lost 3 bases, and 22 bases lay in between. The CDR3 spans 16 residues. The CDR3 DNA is TGCAGCGTTATCAAAGAAACGGGCGGATGGGACACTGAAGCTTTCTTT. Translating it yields CSVIKETGGWDTEAFF.

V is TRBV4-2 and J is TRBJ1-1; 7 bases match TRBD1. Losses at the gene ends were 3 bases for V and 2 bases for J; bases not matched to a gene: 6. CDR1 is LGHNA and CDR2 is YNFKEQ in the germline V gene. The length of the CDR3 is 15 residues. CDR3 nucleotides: TGTGCCAGCAGCCATCAAGGGGGCTTAAACACTGAAGCTTTCTTT. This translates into CASSHQGGLNTEAFF.

CDR3 in DNA: TGCGCCAGCAGCCTCACGTTAACAGGGGAGACATCACCCCTCCACTTT. It specifies CASSLTLTGETSPLHF. The J gene is TRBJ1-6, the V gene TRBV5-1; 7 nucleotides line up with TRBD1. The CDR3 covers 16 residues. Germline CDR1 is SGHRS and CDR2 is YFSETQ. The trim removed 4 bases at V and 10 bases at J, leaving 14 bases unmatched.

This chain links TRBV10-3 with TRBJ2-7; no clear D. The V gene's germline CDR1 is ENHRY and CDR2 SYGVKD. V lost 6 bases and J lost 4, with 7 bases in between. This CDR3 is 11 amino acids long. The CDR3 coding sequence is TGTGCCATCAGCGGTGGGTACGAGCAGTACTTC. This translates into CAISGGYEQYF.

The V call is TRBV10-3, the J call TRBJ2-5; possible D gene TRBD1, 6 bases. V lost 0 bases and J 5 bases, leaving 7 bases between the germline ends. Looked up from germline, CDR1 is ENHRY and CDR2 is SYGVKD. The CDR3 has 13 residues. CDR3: CAISESQGETQYF. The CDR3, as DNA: TGTGCCATCAGTGAGTCGCAGGGGGAGACCCAGTACTTC.

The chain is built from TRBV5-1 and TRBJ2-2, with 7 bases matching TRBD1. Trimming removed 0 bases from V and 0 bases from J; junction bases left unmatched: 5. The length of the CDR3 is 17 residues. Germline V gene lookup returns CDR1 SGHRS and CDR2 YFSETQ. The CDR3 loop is CASSLALRGPNTGELFF. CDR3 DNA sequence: TGCGCCAGCAGCTTGGCCTTGAGGGGGCCGAACACCGGGGAGCTGTTTTTT.

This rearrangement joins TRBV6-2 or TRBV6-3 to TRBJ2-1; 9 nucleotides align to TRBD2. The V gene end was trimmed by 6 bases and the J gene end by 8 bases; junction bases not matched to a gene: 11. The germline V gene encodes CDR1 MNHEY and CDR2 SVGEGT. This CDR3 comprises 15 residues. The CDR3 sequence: CASSSRRGGRDEQFF. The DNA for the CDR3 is TGTGCCAGCAGCAGCAGGCGGGGGGGCCGCGATGAGCAGTTCTTC.

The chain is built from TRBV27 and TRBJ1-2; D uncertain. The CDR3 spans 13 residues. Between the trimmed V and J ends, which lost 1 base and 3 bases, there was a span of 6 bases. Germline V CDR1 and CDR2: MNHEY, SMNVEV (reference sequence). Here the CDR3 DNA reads TGTGCCAGCAGTTTATACATTGACTATGGCTACACCTTC. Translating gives CASSLYIDYGYTF.

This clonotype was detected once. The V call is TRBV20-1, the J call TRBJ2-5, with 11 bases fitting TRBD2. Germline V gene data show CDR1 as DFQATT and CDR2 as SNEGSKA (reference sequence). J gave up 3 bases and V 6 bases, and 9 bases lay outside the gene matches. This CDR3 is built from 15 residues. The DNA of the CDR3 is TGCAGTGCGCTGCGGGCTAGCGGGGGGAAAGAGACCCAGTACTTC. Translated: CSALRASGGKETQYF.

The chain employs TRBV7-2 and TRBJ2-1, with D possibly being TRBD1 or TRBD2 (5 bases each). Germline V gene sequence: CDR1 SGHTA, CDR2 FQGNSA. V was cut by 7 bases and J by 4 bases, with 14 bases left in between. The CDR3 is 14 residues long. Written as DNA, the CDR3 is TGTGCCAGCACTCCCCGGGACGGATACAATGAGCAGTTCTTC. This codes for CASTPRDGYNEQFF. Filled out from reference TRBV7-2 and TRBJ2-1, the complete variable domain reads GAGVSQSPSNKVTEKGKDVELRCDPISGHTALYWYRQSLGQGLEFLIYFQGNSAPDKSGLPSDRFSAERTGGSVSTLTIQRTQQEDSAVYLCASTPRDGYNEQFFGPGTRLTVL.

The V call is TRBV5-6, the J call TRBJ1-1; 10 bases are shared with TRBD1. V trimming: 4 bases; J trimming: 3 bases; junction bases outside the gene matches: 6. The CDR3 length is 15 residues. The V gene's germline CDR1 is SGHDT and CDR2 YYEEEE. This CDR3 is CASSVPGTGDTEAFF. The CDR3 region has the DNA TGTGCCAGCAGCGTTCCCGGGACAGGGGACACTGAAGCTTTCTTT.

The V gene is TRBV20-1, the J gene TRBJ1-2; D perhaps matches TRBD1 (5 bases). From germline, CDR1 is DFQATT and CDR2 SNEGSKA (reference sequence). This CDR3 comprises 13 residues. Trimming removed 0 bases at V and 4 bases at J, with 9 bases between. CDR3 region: CSARDGRAYGYTF. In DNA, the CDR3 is TGCAGTGCTAGAGATGGCAGGGCCTATGGCTACACCTTC.

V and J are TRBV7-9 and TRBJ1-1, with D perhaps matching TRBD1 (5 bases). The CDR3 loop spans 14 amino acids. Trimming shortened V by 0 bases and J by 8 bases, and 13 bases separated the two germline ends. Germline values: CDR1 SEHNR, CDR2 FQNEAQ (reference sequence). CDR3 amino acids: CASSLARQQGEAFF. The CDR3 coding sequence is TGTGCCAGCAGCTTAGCGCGGCAGCAGGGAGAAGCTTTCTTT.

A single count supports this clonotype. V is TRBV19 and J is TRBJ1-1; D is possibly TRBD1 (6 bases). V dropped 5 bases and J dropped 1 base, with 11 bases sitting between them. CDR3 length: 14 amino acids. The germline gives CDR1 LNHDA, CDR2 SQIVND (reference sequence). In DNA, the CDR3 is TGTGCCAGTAGTCCATGGACAGAGAACACTGAAGCTTTCTTT. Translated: CASSPWTENTEAFF.

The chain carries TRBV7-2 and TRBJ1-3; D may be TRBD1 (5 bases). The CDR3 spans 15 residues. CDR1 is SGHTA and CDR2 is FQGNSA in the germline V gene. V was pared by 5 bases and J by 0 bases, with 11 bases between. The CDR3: CASSAPGGSGNTIYF. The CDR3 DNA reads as TGTGCCAGCAGCGCCCCGGGGGGCTCTGGAAACACCATATATTTT.

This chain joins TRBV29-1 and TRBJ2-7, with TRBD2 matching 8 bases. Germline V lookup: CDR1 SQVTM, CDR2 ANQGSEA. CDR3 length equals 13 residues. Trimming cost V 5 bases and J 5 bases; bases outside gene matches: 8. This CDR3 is CSVRTGGFHEQYF. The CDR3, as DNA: TGCAGCGTTAGAACGGGGGGGTTCCACGAGCAGTACTTC.

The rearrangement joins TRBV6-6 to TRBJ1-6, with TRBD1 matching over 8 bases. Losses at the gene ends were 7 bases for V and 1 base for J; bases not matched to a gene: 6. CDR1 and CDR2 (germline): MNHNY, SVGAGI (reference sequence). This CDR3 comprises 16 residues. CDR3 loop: CASTDRTGSYNSPLHF. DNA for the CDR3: TGTGCCAGCACCGACCGGACAGGGTCCTATAATTCACCCCTCCACTTT.

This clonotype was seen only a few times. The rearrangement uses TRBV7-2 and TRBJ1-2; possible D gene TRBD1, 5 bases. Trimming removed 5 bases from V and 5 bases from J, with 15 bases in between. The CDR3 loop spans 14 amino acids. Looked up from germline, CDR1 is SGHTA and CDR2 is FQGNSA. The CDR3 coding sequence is TGTGCCAGCAGCCCGTCAGGGATTGGGTATGGCTACACCTTC. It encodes CASSPSGIGYGYTF.

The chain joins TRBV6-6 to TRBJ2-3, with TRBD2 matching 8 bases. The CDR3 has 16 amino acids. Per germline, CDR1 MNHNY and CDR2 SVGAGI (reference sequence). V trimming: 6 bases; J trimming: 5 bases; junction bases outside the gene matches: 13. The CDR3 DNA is TGTGCCAGCAGAAACCCTTTACTAGCGGAGCAAGATACGCAGTATTTT. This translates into CASRNPLLAEQDTQYF.

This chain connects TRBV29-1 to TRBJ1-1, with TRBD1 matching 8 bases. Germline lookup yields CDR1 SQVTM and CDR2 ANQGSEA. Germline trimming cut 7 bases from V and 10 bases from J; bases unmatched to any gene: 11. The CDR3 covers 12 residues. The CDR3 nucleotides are TGCAGCGCTGGACAGGGTGGGGGGGCAGCTTTCTTT. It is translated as CSAGQGGGAAFF.

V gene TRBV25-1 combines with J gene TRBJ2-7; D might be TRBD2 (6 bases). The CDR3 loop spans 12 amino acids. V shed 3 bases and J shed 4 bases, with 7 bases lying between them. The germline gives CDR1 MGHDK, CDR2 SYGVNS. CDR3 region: CASSDGGYEQYF. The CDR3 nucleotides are TGTGCCAGCAGTGACGGAGGGTACGAGCAGTACTTC.

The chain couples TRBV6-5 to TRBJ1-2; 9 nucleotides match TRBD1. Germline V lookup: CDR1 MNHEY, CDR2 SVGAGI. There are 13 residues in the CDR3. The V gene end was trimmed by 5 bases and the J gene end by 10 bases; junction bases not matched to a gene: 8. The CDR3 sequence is CASSRRQGGVYTF. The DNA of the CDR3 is TGTGCCAGCAGTCGTAGACAGGGGGGTGTCTACACCTTC.

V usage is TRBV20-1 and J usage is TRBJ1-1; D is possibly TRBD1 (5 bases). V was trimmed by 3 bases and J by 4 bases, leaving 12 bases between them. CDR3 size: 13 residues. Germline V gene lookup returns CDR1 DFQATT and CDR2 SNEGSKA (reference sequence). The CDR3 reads CSASRGVVTEAFF. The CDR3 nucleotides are TGCAGTGCTAGTCGAGGGGTGGTCACTGAAGCTTTCTTT.

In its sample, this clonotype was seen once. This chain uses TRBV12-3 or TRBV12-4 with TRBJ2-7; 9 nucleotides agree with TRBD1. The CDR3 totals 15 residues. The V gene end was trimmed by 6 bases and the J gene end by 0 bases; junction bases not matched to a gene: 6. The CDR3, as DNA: TGTGCCAGCAGAACAGACAGGGGGAGCTCCTACGAGCAGTACTTC. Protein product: CASRTDRGSSYEQYF.

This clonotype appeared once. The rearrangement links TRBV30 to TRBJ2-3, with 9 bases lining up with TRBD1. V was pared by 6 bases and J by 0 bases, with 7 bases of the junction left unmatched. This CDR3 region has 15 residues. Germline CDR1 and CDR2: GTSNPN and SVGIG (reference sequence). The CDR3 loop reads CACYRTGVSTDTQYF. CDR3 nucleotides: TGTGCCTGTTACCGGACAGGGGTCAGCACAGATACGCAGTATTTT.

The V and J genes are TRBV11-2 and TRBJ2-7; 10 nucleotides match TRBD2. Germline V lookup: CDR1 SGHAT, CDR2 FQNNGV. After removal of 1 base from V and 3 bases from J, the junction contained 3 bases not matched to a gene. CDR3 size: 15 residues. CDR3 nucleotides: TGTGCCAGCAGCTTAGTAGCGGGGGGAAACTACGAGCAGTACTTC. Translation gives CASSLVAGGNYEQYF.